This T cell receptor (beta chain) was documented in a study of blood T cells in healthy people across ages. Study outcomes and limitations: Researchers deemed the diversity estimates from one million T cells underestimates.

Germline CDR1 is DFQATT and CDR2 is SNEGSKA (reference sequence). J lost 4 bases, V lost 5 bases, and 6 bases had no gene match. The CDR3 has 14 amino acids. A second 7 to 11 cycle PCR used barcoded and J-beta primers. Each CDR3 protein is one row after TCRdb ran MiXCR on the 5' RACE reads. The data show about 640,000 distinct CDR3 sequences, around 54% seen once. The sample holds a few counts of this clonotype. The target antigen is unknown. Material for sequencing was blood. The TCR comes from a man aged 55 to 70 in good health. The chain recombines TRBV20-1 with TRBJ2-7, with 12 bases fitting TRBD2. CDR3 amino acids: CSAPSTSGGYEQYF. The CDR3 region has the DNA TGCAGTGCTCCGTCGACTAGCGGGGGTTACGAGCAGTACTTC.